This T cell receptor beta chain was sequenced in a study of T cells in Graves' hyperthyroidism and ophthalmopathy (dated by TCRdb to between 2018 and 2020). About the investigation overall: Peripheral blood was sampled at the time of initial diagnosis, prior to any treatment. To identify distinguishing TCR V-J signatures, a discovery cohort of 100 or so patients was used, comprising approximately 40 with Graves' ophthalmopathy and about 59 with stable Graves' hyperthyroidism. Prospective prediction of ophthalmopathy was tested in an independent validation cohort of approximately 18 hyperthyroidism patients and some 17 patients who later progressed to ophthalmopathy. The roughly 90 discovery patients were divided at random into training and test sets in a 7:3 ratio. In more than 5 Graves' hyperthyroidism patients, the study also compared T-cell repertoires from thyroid tissue with T-cell repertoires from blood. After blood sampling, hyperthyroidism patients were treated with methimazole at a starting dose of 30 mg daily, and ophthalmopathy patients were treated with high-dose intravenous methylprednisolone. TCR Vbeta CDR3 sequencing of 130 to 150 peripheral blood samples (roughly 43 ophthalmopathy, roughly 74 hyperthyroidism and roughly 17 progressor patients) is reported in the paper. General findings and caveats noted by the study authors: In validation, the model predicted progression to ophthalmopathy with around 71% sensitivity and over 72% specificity, a median of 6.5 months before onset. No statistical method was used to fix the sample size in advance, and group allocation was not hidden from the investigators. Most expanded thyroid clonotypes (frequency above 0.001) were also found in blood, which suggests that blood repertoires may mirror thyroid immune responses. A model built on a 13 V-J signature distinguished ophthalmopathy from stable hyperthyroidism, reaching about 89% sensitivity and around 81% specificity in cross-validation and 80%/75% in testing.

Stable Graves' hyperthyroidism was defined as no progression to ophthalmopathy during 18 months of follow-up. Hyperthyroidism patients were newly diagnosed, had a disease duration of under 2 months, and were aged 18 to 65 years. Patients with uncontrolled infections, other autoimmune diseases, pregnancy or lactation were excluded. Diagnoses were based on clinical symptoms, serum thyroxine and TRAb, thyroid ultrasound and orbital computed tomography. PBMCs were isolated from 10 ml of fresh peripheral blood by Ficoll-Paque density gradient centrifugation. Total RNA was extracted using Trizol reagent, and RNA quality was assessed on an Agilent 2100 Bioanalyzer. The sample holds a few counts of this clonotype. Its target antigen remains unknown. Base quality data are lacking; no much larger clone is found one base away. CDR1 and CDR2 (KGHSH, LQKENI) derive from the germline V gene. V is reduced by 5 bases and J by 2 bases, leaving a spacing of 19 bases between them. Spanning cysteine to phenylalanine, the CDR3 consists of 16 amino acids. CDR3 DNA is the only sequence kept; it has 48 bases, read in frame from the first base.

TCR beta CDR3 regions were amplified from RNA transcripts. The TCR CDR3 was subjected to a first round of RT-PCR using the HTBI primer set and the Qiagen OneStep RT-PCR kit. Libraries were constructed in a second round of multiplex PCR, after which size selection and purification were performed. Paired-end sequencing of the libraries was performed with 100 bp reads on an Illumina HiSeq2000. Processing in the source paper ran as follows. SOAPnuke was used to process the raw data, throwing out any read that contained adapters or uncalled bases, had a mean Phred below 15, or lacked an exact constant-primer or identifier match. High-quality paired reads were merged with COPE v1.2.5, and unique nucleotide sequences were defined as clonotypes. MiTCR v1.1 was used to align clonotypes to the IMGT TRBV, TRBD and TRBJ reference segments. The analysis was restricted to V-J combinations with a frequency above 0.0001, which together covered 98% to 99.2% of the repertoires. The TCS score was defined as the ratio of F50 (clonal expansion) to E x V (chaos), calculated using BLOSUM62-based TCRdist between CDR3 peptides within each V-J. Welch's t-statistics and random forest reduced around 510 V-J features to 13, which were used in a naive Bayes classifier (R e1071). The public reads were reanalyzed by TCRdb: fastp trimming at Q25, MiXCR alignment, in-frame beta chains only. All rows with the same CDR3 protein become a single entry with the most common DNA and genes. What appears here as the V and J calls and clone size reflects TCRdb's work, not the paper's. For this sample the table gives around 560,000 distinct CDR3 sequences, of which over 15% were detected only once. 15% to 20% of the sample belongs to the ten largest clones.

The receptor comes from a woman aged 18-30 years with Graves' hyperthyroidism. Source material: blood. The V and J genes are TRBV18 and TRBJ2-7; a weak D assignment points to TRBD1 (7 bases agree). In nucleotides, the sequence is TGTGCCAGCTCATCAGGACAGGCGGGACTGGCCTACGAGCAGTACTTC. Its coded protein is CASSSGQAGLAYEQYF.